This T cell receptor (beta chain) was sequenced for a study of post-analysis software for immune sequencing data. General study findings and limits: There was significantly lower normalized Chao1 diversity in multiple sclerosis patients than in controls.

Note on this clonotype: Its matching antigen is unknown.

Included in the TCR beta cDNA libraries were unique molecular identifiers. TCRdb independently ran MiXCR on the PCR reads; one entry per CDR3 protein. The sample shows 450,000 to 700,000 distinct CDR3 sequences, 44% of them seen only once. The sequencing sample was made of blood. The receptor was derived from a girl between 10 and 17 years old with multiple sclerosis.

The CDR3 reads CSARDLREGGTQYF. CDR3 nucleotides: TGCAGTGCTAGAGACCTGCGGGAGGGGGGTACGCAGTATTTT. The chain couples TRBV20-1 to TRBJ2-3; the match to TRBD2 covers 9 bases. The ends lost 0 bases at V and 8 bases at J; junction bases unmatched: 6. Looked up from germline, CDR1 is DFQATT and CDR2 is SNEGSKA (reference sequence). The CDR3 loop spans 14 amino acids.